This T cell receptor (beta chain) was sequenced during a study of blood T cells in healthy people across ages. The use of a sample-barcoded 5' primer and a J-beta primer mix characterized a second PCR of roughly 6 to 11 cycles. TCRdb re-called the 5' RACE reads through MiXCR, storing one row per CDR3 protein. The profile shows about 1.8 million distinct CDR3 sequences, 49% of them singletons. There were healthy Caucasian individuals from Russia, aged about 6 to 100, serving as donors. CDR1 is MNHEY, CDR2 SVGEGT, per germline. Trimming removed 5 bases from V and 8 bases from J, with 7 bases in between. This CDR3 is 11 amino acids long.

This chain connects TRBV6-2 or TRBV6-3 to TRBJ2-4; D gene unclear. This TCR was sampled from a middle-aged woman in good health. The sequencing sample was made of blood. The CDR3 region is CASSPSDIQYF. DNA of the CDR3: TGTGCCAGCAGTCCCTCTGACATTCAGTACTTC.